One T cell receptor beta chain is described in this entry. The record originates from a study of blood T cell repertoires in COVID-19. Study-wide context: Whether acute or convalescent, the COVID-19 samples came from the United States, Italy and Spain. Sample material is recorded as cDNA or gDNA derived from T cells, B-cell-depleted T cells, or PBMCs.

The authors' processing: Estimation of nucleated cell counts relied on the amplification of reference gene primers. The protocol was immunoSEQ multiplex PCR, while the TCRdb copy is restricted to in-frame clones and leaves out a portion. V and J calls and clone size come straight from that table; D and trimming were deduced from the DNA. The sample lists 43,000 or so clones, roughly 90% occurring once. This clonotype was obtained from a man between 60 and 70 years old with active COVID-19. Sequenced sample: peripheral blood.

CDR3 loop: CASSPTGALAGKLFF. CDR3 bases: TGTGCCAGCAGCCCTACAGGGGCCCTTGCCGGAAAACTGTTTTTT. The chain is built from TRBV3-1 (or the pseudogene TRBV3-2) and TRBJ1-4, with 7 bases aligning to TRBD1. With 4 bases clipped from V and 10 bases from J, the junction kept 12 bases outside the gene matches. Germline CDR1 and CDR2: LGHDT and YNNKEL (reference sequence). This CDR3 is 15 amino acids long.